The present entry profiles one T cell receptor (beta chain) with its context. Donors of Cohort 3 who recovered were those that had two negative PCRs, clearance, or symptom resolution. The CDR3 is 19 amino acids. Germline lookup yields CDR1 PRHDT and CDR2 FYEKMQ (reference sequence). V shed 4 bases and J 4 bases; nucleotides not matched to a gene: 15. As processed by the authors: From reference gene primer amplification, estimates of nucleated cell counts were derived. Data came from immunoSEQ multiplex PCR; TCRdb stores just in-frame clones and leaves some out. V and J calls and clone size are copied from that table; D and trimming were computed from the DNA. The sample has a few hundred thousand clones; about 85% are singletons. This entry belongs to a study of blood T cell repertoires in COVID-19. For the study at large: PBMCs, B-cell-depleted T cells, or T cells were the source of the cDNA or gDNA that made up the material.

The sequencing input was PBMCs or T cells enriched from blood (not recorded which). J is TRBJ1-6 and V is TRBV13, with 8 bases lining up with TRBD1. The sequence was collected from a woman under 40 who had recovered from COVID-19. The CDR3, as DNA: TGTGCCAGCAGCTCCGTGGACAGGGACCTTCCCCTATATAATTCACCCCTCCACTTT. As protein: CASSSVDRDLPLYNSPLHF.